This note documents a single TCR beta chain sequence. Its target is not known. This record comes from a study of PD-L1 blockade in urothelial cancer. Study summary: At 3 weeks after treatment start (second dose) and again at 6 weeks, blood was analyzed.

Patients were living with locally advanced or metastatic urothelial carcinoma. Notes on the study in general: For durable-benefit patients, tumor-associated blood clones expanded more at 3 weeks.

Synthetically made TCR analog templates were put into each PCR as spikes. Profiling relied on immunoSEQ multiplex PCR, and the TCRdb table lists in-frame clones only, not all of them. This sample carries fewer than 40,000 clones, roughly 90% of them seen once, and the ten largest clones take approximately 8%. After removal of 0 bases from V and 5 bases from J, the junction contained 8 bases not matched to a gene. This CDR3 contains 16 residues. Germline CDR1 is SGHNT and CDR2 is YYREEE (reference sequence). This TCR came from a man aged 70 or older with urothelial cancer. Here the sequenced sample was PBMCs, taken around atezolizumab (anti-PD-L1) treatment. The chain employs TRBV5-4 and TRBJ2-1; 7 nucleotides agree with TRBD2. The CDR3 DNA reads as TGTGCCAGCAGCTTGGTGGGGAGGGCGGACAACAATGAGCAGTTCTTC. Translation: CASSLVGRADNNEQFF.